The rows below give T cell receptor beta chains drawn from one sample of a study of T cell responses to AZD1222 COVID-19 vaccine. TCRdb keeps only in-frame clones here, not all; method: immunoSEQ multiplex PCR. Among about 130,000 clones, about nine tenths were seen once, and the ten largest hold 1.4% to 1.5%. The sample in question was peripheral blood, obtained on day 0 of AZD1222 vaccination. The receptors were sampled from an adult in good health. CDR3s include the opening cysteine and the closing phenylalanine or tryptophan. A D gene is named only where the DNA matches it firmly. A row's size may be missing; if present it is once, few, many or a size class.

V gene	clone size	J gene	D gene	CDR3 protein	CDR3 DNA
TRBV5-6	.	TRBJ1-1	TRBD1	CASSWGVTGMNTEAFF	TGTGCCAGCAGCTGGGGGGTGACAGGGATGAACACTGAAGCTTTCTTT
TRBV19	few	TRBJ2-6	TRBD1	CASSIDGQGAGANVLTF	TGTGCCAGTAGTATAGACGGACAGGGAGCCGGGGCCAACGTCCTGACTTTC
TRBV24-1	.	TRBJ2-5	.	CATSDKVPGSSGETQYF	TGTGCCACCAGTGATAAGGTGCCCGGGTCGAGTGGGGAGACCCAGTACTTC
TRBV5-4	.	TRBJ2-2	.	CASSLAGPELFF	TGTGCCAGCAGCTTGGCGGGGCCAGAGCTGTTTTTT
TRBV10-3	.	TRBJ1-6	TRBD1	CAIRSGGDNSPLHF	TGTGCCATCAGATCAGGGGGCGATAATTCACCCCTCCACTTT
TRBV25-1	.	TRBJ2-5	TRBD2	CASTGLAGQTQYF	TGTGCCAGCACGGGACTAGCGGGACAGACCCAGTACTTC
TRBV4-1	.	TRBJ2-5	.	CASSQEVQTNIETQYF	TGCGCCAGCAGCCAAGAAGTACAGACAAACATAGAGACCCAGTACTTC
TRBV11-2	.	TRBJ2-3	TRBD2	CASSFSGGRVDTQYF	TGTGCCAGCAGCTTTAGCGGGGGGAGGGTAGATACGCAGTATTTT
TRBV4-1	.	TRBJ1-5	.	CASSQGGGISNQPQHF	TGCGCCAGCAGCCAAGGGGGGGGCATTAGCAATCAGCCCCAGCATTTT
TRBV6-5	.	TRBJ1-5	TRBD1	CASETGTALNQPQHF	TGTGCCAGCGAGACAGGGACCGCACTCAATCAGCCCCAGCATTTT
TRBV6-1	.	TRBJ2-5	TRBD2	CASIERTGGALETQYF	TGTGCCAGCATTGAACGCACCGGGGGGGCCTTGGAGACCCAGTACTTC
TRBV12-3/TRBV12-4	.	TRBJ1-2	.	CASSLSERYGYTF	TGTGCCAGCAGTTTGAGCGAGCGCTATGGCTACACCTTC
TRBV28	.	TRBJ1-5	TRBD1	CASSFRTGLDQPQHF	TGTGCCAGCAGTTTTCGGACAGGGCTGGATCAGCCCCAGCATTTT
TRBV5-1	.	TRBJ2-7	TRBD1	CASSADRGYEQYF	TGCGCCAGCAGCGCGGACAGGGGCTACGAGCAGTACTTC
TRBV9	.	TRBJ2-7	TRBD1	CASSVAGQGVGEQYF	TGTGCCAGCAGCGTAGCAGGACAGGGTGTTGGCGAGCAGTACTTC
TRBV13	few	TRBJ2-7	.	CASSPTESSYEQYF	TGTGCCAGCAGTCCGACAGAAAGCTCCTACGAGCAGTACTTC
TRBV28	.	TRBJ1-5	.	CASTRDKRPVNQPQHF	TGTGCCAGCACCAGGGACAAGAGGCCCGTCAATCAGCCCCAGCATTTT
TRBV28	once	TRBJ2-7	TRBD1	CASSSSLTGKHYEQYF	TGTGCCAGCAGTTCCTCCCTGACAGGGAAACACTACGAGCAGTACTTC
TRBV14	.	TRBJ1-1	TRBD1	CASSPLFGTGRNTEAFF	TGTGCCAGCAGCCCCCTATTCGGGACAGGACGGAACACTGAAGCTTTCTTT
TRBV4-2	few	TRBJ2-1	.	CASSQDQGTGNEQFF	TGTGCCAGCAGCCAAGATCAGGGAACGGGCAATGAGCAGTTCTTC
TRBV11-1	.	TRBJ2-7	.	CASSLAGQGQYF	TGTGCCAGCAGCTTAGCGGGGCAGGGACAGTACTTC
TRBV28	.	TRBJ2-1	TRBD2	CASSFLAGGSDEQFF	TGTGCCAGCAGTTTCTTGGCGGGGGGGTCGGATGAGCAGTTCTTC
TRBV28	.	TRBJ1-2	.	CASSRYGYTF	TGTGCCAGCAGTCGATATGGCTACACCTTC
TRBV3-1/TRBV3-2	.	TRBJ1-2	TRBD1	CASSISDRGKGYTF	TGTGCCAGCAGCATCTCGGACAGGGGGAAAGGCTACACCTTC
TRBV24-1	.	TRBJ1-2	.	CATSDSGLDGYTF	TGTGCCACCAGTGATTCCGGGCTGGATGGCTACACCTTC
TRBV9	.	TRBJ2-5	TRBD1	CASSLTGEDQETQYF	TGTGCCAGCAGCCTAACAGGGGAAGACCAAGAGACCCAGTACTTC
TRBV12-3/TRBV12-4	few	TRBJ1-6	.	CASSFGGNSPLHF	TGTGCCAGCAGTTTCGGGGGAAATTCACCCCTCCACTTT
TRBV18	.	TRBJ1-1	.	CASYTGGNTEAFF	TGTGCCAGCTACACCGGGGGGAACACTGAAGCTTTCTTT
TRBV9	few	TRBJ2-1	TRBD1	CASSLPGQSDEQFF	TGTGCCAGCAGCTTACCGGGACAGTCGGATGAGCAGTTCTTC
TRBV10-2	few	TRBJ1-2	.	CATGRGTRYGYTF	TGCGCCACCGGGAGGGGCACCAGGTATGGCTACACCTTC
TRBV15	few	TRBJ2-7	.	CATSRDQGLAIYEQYF	TGTGCCACCAGCAGAGATCAAGGGCTAGCGATCTACGAGCAGTACTTC
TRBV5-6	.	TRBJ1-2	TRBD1	CASSQPSTGGPYGYTF	TGTGCCAGCAGCCAACCCTCGACAGGGGGGCCCTATGGCTACACCTTC
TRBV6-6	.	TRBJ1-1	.	CASSYTGSNTEAFF	TGTGCCAGCAGTTACACCGGGAGCAACACTGAAGCTTTCTTT
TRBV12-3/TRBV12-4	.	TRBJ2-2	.	CASSLVSTGELFF	TGTGCCAGCAGCCTGGTCAGCACCGGGGAGCTGTTTTTT
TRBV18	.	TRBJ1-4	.	CASSPGREEKLFF	TGTGCCAGCTCACCGGGAAGGGAGGAAAAACTGTTTTTT
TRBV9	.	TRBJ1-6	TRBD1	CASSAQGINSPLHF	TGTGCCAGCAGCGCACAGGGGATTAATTCACCCCTCCACTTT
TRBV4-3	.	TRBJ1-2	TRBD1	CASNRERGREGYTF	TGCGCCAGCAACCGAGAGAGGGGGCGGGAAGGCTACACCTTC
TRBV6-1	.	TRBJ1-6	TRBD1	CASSETGGNSPLHF	TGTGCCAGCAGTGAGACAGGGGGGAATTCACCCCTCCACTTT
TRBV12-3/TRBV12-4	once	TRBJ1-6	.	CASRKQGSPLHF	TGTGCCAGCAGAAAACAGGGTTCACCCCTCCACTTT
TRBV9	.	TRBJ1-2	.	CASSVDTGYNYGYTF	TGTGCCAGCAGCGTAGATACAGGGTATAACTATGGCTACACCTTC
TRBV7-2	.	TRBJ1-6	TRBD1	CASSLTGGTYNSPLHF	TGTGCCAGCAGCTTGACAGGGGGCACCTATAATTCACCCCTCCACTTT
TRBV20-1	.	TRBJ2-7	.	CSARPSYEQYF	TGCAGTGCTAGACCTTCCTACGAGCAGTACTTC
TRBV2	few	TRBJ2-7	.	CASSEYGTGSSYEQYF	TGTGCCAGCAGTGAATACGGGACTGGAAGCTCCTACGAGCAGTACTTC
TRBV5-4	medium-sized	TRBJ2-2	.	CASSLGVGAGELFF	TGTGCCAGCAGCTTGGGGGTCGGGGCCGGGGAGCTGTTTTTT
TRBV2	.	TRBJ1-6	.	CASRTQENSPLHF	TGTGCCAGCAGGACACAGGAGAATTCACCCCTCCACTTT
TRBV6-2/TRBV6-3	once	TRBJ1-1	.	CASSYGTSYGAFF	TGTGCCAGCAGTTACGGGACCAGTTATGGAGCTTTCTTT
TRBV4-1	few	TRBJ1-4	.	CASSQVTGFGEKLFF	TGCGCCAGCAGCCAAGTAACCGGGTTTGGGGAAAAACTGTTTTTT
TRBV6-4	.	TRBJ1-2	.	CASSDLAGRNYGYTF	TGTGCCAGCAGTGACTTGGCAGGGAGGAACTATGGCTACACCTTC
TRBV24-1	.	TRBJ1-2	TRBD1	CATSLGDRELDGYTF	TGTGCCACCAGTCTAGGGGACAGGGAGTTAGATGGCTACACCTTC
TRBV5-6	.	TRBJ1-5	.	CASSTRGAGAINQPQHF	TGTGCCAGCAGCACCCGAGGGGCAGGGGCCATCAATCAGCCCCAGCATTTT
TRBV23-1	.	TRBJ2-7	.	CASSHNSRVGYEQYF	TGCGCCAGCAGTCACAACTCCAGGGTGGGCTACGAGCAGTACTTC
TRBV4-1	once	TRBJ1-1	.	CASSQVNHAEAFF	TGCGCCAGCAGCCAAGTCAACCACGCTGAAGCTTTCTTT
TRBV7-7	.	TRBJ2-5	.	CASSPHARGETQYF	TGTGCCAGCAGCCCCCACGCGAGGGGAGAGACCCAGTACTTC
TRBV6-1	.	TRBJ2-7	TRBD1	CASSDPGQVTYEQYF	TGTGCCAGCAGTGATCCGGGACAGGTTACCTACGAGCAGTACTTC
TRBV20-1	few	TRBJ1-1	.	CSASRRGVNTEAFF	TGCAGTGCTAGTAGGCGGGGGGTTAACACTGAAGCTTTCTTT
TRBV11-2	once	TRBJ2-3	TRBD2	CASSPPGLAGGSDTQYF	TGTGCCAGCAGCCCTCCCGGACTAGCGGGGGGTAGCGATACGCAGTATTTT
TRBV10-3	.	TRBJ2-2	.	CAISPFNRANTGELFF	TGTGCCATCAGCCCCTTCAACAGGGCGAACACCGGGGAGCTGTTTTTT